The entry below gives a single TCR beta chain sequence along with its context. This record belongs to a study of control samples from healthy donors and cancer patients. Some clones are missing from TCRdb's copy, which holds only in-frame ones; the method was immunoSEQ multiplex PCR. The sample has roughly 40,000 clones, about 93% seen once. What was sequenced was blood. This sequence originates from a woman aged 50 to 60 in good health.

CDR3 protein: CASSIGGTGVYEQYF. Here the CDR3 DNA reads TGTGCCAGTAGTATAGGTGGGACAGGGGTCTACGAGCAGTACTTC. The V and J genes are TRBV19 and TRBJ2-7, with 10 bases that match TRBD1. CDR1 and CDR2 from the germline V gene are LNHDA and SQIVND (reference sequence). The CDR3 totals 15 residues. Trimming removed 1 base from V and 3 bases from J; junction bases left unmatched: 3.